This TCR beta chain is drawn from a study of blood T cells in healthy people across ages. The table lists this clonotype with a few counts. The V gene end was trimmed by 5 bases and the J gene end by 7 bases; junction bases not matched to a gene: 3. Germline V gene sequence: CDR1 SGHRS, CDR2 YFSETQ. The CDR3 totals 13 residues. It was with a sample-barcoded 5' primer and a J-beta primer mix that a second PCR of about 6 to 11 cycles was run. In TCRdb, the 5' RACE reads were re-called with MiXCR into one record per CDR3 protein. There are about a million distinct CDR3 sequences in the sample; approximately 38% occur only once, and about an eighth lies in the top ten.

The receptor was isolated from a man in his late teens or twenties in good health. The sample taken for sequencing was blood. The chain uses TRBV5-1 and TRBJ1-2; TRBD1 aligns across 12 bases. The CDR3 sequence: CASRGTGGFGYTF. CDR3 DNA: TGCGCCAGCAGGGGGACAGGGGGCTTTGGCTACACCTTC.